The clone carrying this T cell receptor (beta chain) was counted between two and nine times. The method was immunoSEQ multiplex PCR; TCRdb's version includes in-frame clones alone and lacks a portion of them. The sample yields about 210,000 clones, approximately 85% seen once. This sample stems from a study of blood T cell repertoires in COVID-19. The CDR3 is made up of 13 amino acids. Between the trimmed V and J ends, which lost 3 bases and 3 bases, there was a span of 9 bases. The source of this sequence is a woman between 65 and 79 years old with COVID-19, enrolled during active disease. The chain recombines TRBV12-3 or TRBV12-4 with TRBJ2-7; the D is unclear. The specimen was peripheral blood. The CDR3 DNA follows: TGTGCCAGCAGTTTCCCCGACAACTACGAGCAGTACTTC. Amino acids: CASSFPDNYEQYF.